The rows below give T cell receptor beta chains drawn from one sample of a study of blood T cell repertoires in COVID-19. Libraries were prepared by immunoSEQ multiplex PCR; TCRdb keeps only in-frame clonotypes and omits some of them. The data hold roughly 80,000 clones, with approximately 78% observed a single time. The sample taken for sequencing was peripheral blood. These receptors were taken from a human donor in a cohort sampled during active COVID-19. The CDR3 runs from the conserved cysteine through the conserved F or W. Each record gives: D gene, J gene, clone size, V gene, CDR3 protein, CDR3 DNA. D genes are given only for firm matches. A row's size may be missing; if present it is once, few, many or a size class.

d_gene: .
j_gene: TRBJ2-1
abundance: .
v_gene: TRBV27
CDR3aa: CASSLKGVSSYNEQFF
CDR3nt: TGTGCCAGCAGTTTAAAAGGGGTGAGCTCCTACAATGAGCAGTTCTTC

d_gene: TRBD1
j_gene: TRBJ1-5
abundance: .
v_gene: TRBV5-5
CDR3aa: CASSPRQGAGQPQHF
CDR3nt: TGTGCCAGCAGCCCCCGACAGGGGGCCGGGCAGCCCCAGCATTTT

d_gene: TRBD1
j_gene: TRBJ2-5
abundance: .
v_gene: TRBV10-1
CDR3aa: CARDRGETQYF
CDR3nt: TGCGCCAGAGACAGGGGGGAGACCCAGTACTTC

d_gene: TRBD2
j_gene: TRBJ2-5
abundance: .
v_gene: TRBV2
CDR3aa: CASSPPGLARETQYF
CDR3nt: TGTGCCAGCAGTCCCCCGGGACTAGCTCGAGAGACCCAGTACTTC

d_gene: TRBD2
j_gene: TRBJ2-3
abundance: .
v_gene: TRBV5-1
CDR3aa: CASSLWGLAGGRGTDTQYF
CDR3nt: TGCGCCAGCAGCTTATGGGGACTAGCGGGGGGCCGAGGCACAGATACGCAGTATTTT

d_gene: TRBD1
j_gene: TRBJ2-2
abundance: .
v_gene: TRBV11-2
CDR3aa: CASSGRDRAAIGELFF
CDR3nt: TGTGCCAGCAGTGGACGGGACAGGGCAGCCATCGGGGAGCTGTTTTTT

d_gene: TRBD1
j_gene: TRBJ2-7
abundance: .
v_gene: TRBV4-2
CDR3aa: CASSQATGATFYEQYF
CDR3nt: TGTGCCAGCAGCCAGGCGACAGGGGCCACCTTCTACGAGCAGTACTTC

d_gene: TRBD1
j_gene: TRBJ2-7
abundance: .
v_gene: TRBV7-6
CDR3aa: CASSLTGGSSYEQYF
CDR3nt: TGTGCCAGCAGCCTCACAGGGGGCAGCTCCTACGAGCAGTACTTC

d_gene: .
j_gene: TRBJ2-6
abundance: .
v_gene: TRBV27
CDR3aa: CASKIGGAGANVLTF
CDR3nt: TGTGCCAGCAAAATTGGTGGGGCCGGGGCCAACGTCCTGACTTTC

d_gene: .
j_gene: TRBJ2-3
abundance: .
v_gene: TRBV21-1
CDR3aa: CASSPLRGLAGMTDTQYF
CDR3nt: TGTGCCAGCAGCCCCCTGAGGGGACTAGCGGGTATGACGGATACGCAGTATTTT

d_gene: .
j_gene: TRBJ1-4
abundance: .
v_gene: TRBV4-1
CDR3aa: CASSHSQGAGEKLFF
CDR3nt: TGCGCCAGCAGCCATTCACAGGGTGCCGGTGAAAAACTGTTTTTT

d_gene: TRBD1
j_gene: TRBJ1-1
abundance: .
v_gene: TRBV30
CDR3aa: CAWTEPGTGSSEAFF
CDR3nt: TGTGCCTGGACCGAACCCGGGACAGGGAGTTCTGAAGCTTTCTTT

d_gene: .
j_gene: TRBJ1-4
abundance: .
v_gene: TRBV5-5
CDR3aa: CASSLPRQFNEKLFF
CDR3nt: TGTGCCAGCAGCTTGCCTCGACAGTTTAATGAAAAACTGTTTTTT

d_gene: .
j_gene: TRBJ1-6
abundance: .
v_gene: TRBV2
CDR3aa: CASSGREVYSPLHF
CDR3nt: TGTGCCAGCAGTGGGCGGGAGGTGTATTCACCCCTCCACTTT

d_gene: TRBD1
j_gene: TRBJ2-7
abundance: .
v_gene: TRBV29-1
CDR3aa: CSVAGQGAYEQYF
CDR3nt: TGCAGCGTTGCGGGGCAGGGGGCCTACGAGCAGTACTTC

d_gene: .
j_gene: TRBJ1-5
abundance: once
v_gene: TRBV7-2
CDR3aa: CASSLQGNQPQHF
CDR3nt: TGTGCCAGCAGCCTACAGGGTAATCAGCCCCAGCATTTT

d_gene: .
j_gene: TRBJ1-4
abundance: .
v_gene: TRBV12-3/TRBV12-4
CDR3aa: CASSEVSEKLFF
CDR3nt: TGTGCCAGCAGTGAAGTGAGTGAAAAACTGTTTTTT

d_gene: .
j_gene: TRBJ2-1
abundance: .
v_gene: TRBV6-5
CDR3aa: CASAGNNEQFF
CDR3nt: TGTGCTAGCGCAGGAAACAATGAGCAGTTCTTC

d_gene: .
j_gene: TRBJ2-1
abundance: few
v_gene: TRBV7-9
CDR3aa: CASSLLGRVIYNEQFF
CDR3nt: TGTGCCAGCAGCTTACTGGGCAGGGTGATCTACAATGAGCAGTTCTTC

d_gene: .
j_gene: TRBJ1-4
abundance: .
v_gene: TRBV19
CDR3aa: CASSPLAGQDEKLFF
CDR3nt: TGTGCCAGTAGTCCCTTAGCCGGACAAGATGAAAAACTGTTTTTT

d_gene: .
j_gene: TRBJ2-7
abundance: .
v_gene: TRBV7-2
CDR3aa: CASRGAPSYEQYF
CDR3nt: TGTGCCAGCAGGGGCGCTCCATCCTACGAGCAGTACTTC

d_gene: TRBD1
j_gene: TRBJ2-7
abundance: .
v_gene: TRBV27
CDR3aa: CASSPGTGVSEQYF
CDR3nt: TGTGCCAGCAGCCCCGGGACAGGGGTGAGCGAGCAGTACTTC

d_gene: TRBD2
j_gene: TRBJ2-5
abundance: few
v_gene: TRBV6-2/TRBV6-3
CDR3aa: CASSYEGLAGATQETQYF
CDR3nt: TGTGCCAGCAGTTACGAAGGACTAGCGGGGGCCACCCAAGAGACCCAGTACTTC

d_gene: .
j_gene: TRBJ2-1
abundance: .
v_gene: TRBV6-2/TRBV6-3
CDR3aa: CASSPPVPSSYNEQFF
CDR3nt: TGTGCCAGCAGCCCCCCGGTCCCTAGCTCCTACAATGAGCAGTTCTTC

d_gene: .
j_gene: TRBJ1-5
abundance: .
v_gene: TRBV27
CDR3aa: CASSRTPRGANNQPQHF
CDR3nt: TGTGCCAGCAGTAGGACACCCCGGGGGGCTAACAATCAGCCCCAGCATTTT

d_gene: .
j_gene: TRBJ1-5
abundance: few
v_gene: TRBV19
CDR3aa: CASSGGQSPNQPQHF
CDR3nt: TGTGCCAGTAGTGGGGGCCAAAGTCCCAATCAGCCCCAGCATTTT

d_gene: .
j_gene: TRBJ1-1
abundance: .
v_gene: TRBV7-9
CDR3aa: CASSSDRNTEAFF
CDR3nt: TGTGCCAGCAGCTCTGACAGAAACACTGAAGCTTTCTTT

d_gene: TRBD1
j_gene: TRBJ2-7
abundance: .
v_gene: TRBV27
CDR3aa: CASSLKTGGDYEQYF
CDR3nt: TGTGCCAGCAGTTTAAAAACAGGGGGAGACTACGAGCAGTACTTC

d_gene: TRBD2
j_gene: TRBJ2-5
abundance: .
v_gene: TRBV7-2
CDR3aa: CASSIKSGEGETQYF
CDR3nt: TGTGCCAGCAGCATCAAAAGCGGGGAGGGGGAGACCCAGTACTTC

d_gene: TRBD1
j_gene: TRBJ1-5
abundance: .
v_gene: TRBV19
CDR3aa: CASTRTGSRDQPQHF
CDR3nt: TGTGCCAGTACCAGGACAGGCAGCAGGGATCAGCCCCAGCATTTT

d_gene: TRBD2
j_gene: TRBJ2-1
abundance: .
v_gene: TRBV27
CDR3aa: CASSLGLAGVEQFF
CDR3nt: TGTGCCAGCAGTCTAGGACTAGCGGGGGTCGAGCAGTTCTTC

d_gene: .
j_gene: TRBJ2-3
abundance: .
v_gene: TRBV3-1/TRBV3-2
CDR3aa: CASSQRLHQSTDTQYF
CDR3nt: TGTGCCAGCAGCCAAAGACTCCATCAGAGCACAGATACGCAGTATTTT

d_gene: TRBD1
j_gene: TRBJ2-2
abundance: .
v_gene: TRBV9
CDR3aa: CASSVVGTGGTGELFF
CDR3nt: TGTGCCAGCAGCGTAGTTGGGACAGGGGGCACCGGGGAGCTGTTTTTT

d_gene: .
j_gene: TRBJ1-1
abundance: once
v_gene: TRBV6-5
CDR3aa: CASSQMNTEAFF
CDR3nt: TGTGCCAGCAGTCAGATGAACACTGAAGCTTTCTTT

d_gene: .
j_gene: TRBJ1-5
abundance: .
v_gene: TRBV11-2
CDR3aa: CASSPAGGGQPQHF
CDR3nt: TGTGCCAGCAGCCCAGCGGGGGGGGGTCAGCCCCAGCATTTT

d_gene: .
j_gene: TRBJ2-5
abundance: few
v_gene: TRBV30
CDR3aa: CAWSPGRLQETQYF
CDR3nt: TGTGCCTGGAGTCCCGGCAGGCTCCAAGAGACCCAGTACTTC

d_gene: TRBD2
j_gene: TRBJ2-1
abundance: .
v_gene: TRBV9
CDR3aa: CASSVVAGGPGYNEQFF
CDR3nt: TGTGCCAGCAGCGTAGTAGCGGGGGGGCCGGGGTACAATGAGCAGTTCTTC

d_gene: TRBD1
j_gene: TRBJ2-7
abundance: .
v_gene: TRBV19
CDR3aa: CASSWGQSYEQYF
CDR3nt: TGTGCCAGTAGTTGGGGACAGTCCTACGAGCAGTACTTC

d_gene: .
j_gene: TRBJ1-1
abundance: once
v_gene: TRBV14
CDR3aa: CASSQDYRVGTEAFF
CDR3nt: TGTGCCAGCAGCCAAGATTACAGGGTGGGGACTGAAGCTTTCTTT

d_gene: .
j_gene: TRBJ2-4
abundance: .
v_gene: TRBV14
CDR3aa: CASSQGRVGSLNIQYF
CDR3nt: TGTGCCAGCAGCCAAGGTCGGGTAGGGAGTCTAAACATTCAGTACTTC

d_gene: .
j_gene: TRBJ1-2
abundance: .
v_gene: TRBV5-1
CDR3aa: CASSLEEGTNYGYTF
CDR3nt: TGCGCCAGCAGCTTGGAGGAGGGGACGAACTATGGCTACACCTTC

d_gene: .
j_gene: TRBJ2-7
abundance: few
v_gene: TRBV18
CDR3aa: CASSSFVRAVDNEQYF
CDR3nt: TGTGCCAGCTCATCCTTCGTGCGGGCCGTGGATAACGAGCAGTACTTC

d_gene: TRBD2
j_gene: TRBJ2-7
abundance: few
v_gene: TRBV28
CDR3aa: CASRRSGGAPEQYF
CDR3nt: TGTGCCAGCAGGCGTAGCGGGGGGGCGCCAGAGCAGTACTTC

d_gene: .
j_gene: TRBJ1-2
abundance: .
v_gene: TRBV3-1/TRBV3-2
CDR3aa: CASSPQGSYGYTF
CDR3nt: TGTGCCAGCAGCCCCCAGGGTTCTTATGGCTACACCTTC

d_gene: TRBD1
j_gene: TRBJ2-7
abundance: .
v_gene: TRBV7-2
CDR3aa: CASSLYGQGEYEQYF
CDR3nt: TGTGCCAGCAGCTTATACGGACAGGGGGAGTACGAGCAGTACTTC

d_gene: .
j_gene: TRBJ1-6
abundance: few
v_gene: TRBV4-1
CDR3aa: CASSQEGGSPLHF
CDR3nt: TGCGCCAGCAGCCAAGAGGGGGGTTCACCCCTCCACTTT